The clone carrying this T cell receptor (beta chain) has only one observation. Its antigen remains unidentified. PCR used 60 Vbeta primers and 13 Jbeta primers. The repertoire was sequenced with immunoSEQ multiplex PCR; TCRdb's copy has only in-frame clones and lacks some. The sample records about 230,000 clones, 70% to 80% being singletons. The CDR3 has 13 residues. Per the germline V gene, CDR1 is SQVTM and CDR2 is ANQGSEA. Unmatched junction bases numbered 6, after V lost 6 bases and J lost 7 bases. The data were taken from a study of cytomegalovirus exposure and HLA in healthy donors. Turning to the study itself: Among the 398 genotyped donors, more than 70% were placed in the Caucasian-associated ancestry cluster. Study-wide points: Follow-up analysis later connected one missense variant in DCLRE1C with trimming of TCR beta V- and J-genes. HLA alleles were associated with roughly 17,000 TCR beta sequences in a later analysis at 0.05 false discovery rate. The majority of TCR sequences were rare, yet some public TCRs appeared in many donors.

This sequence originates from a woman in her sixties in good health and CMV-seropositive. Sequenced material: PBMCs. J is TRBJ1-6 and V is TRBV29-1; 7 bases agree with TRBD1. The CDR3 here is CSVRGQPNSPLHF. For the CDR3, the DNA is TGCAGCGTGCGGGGACAGCCCAATTCACCCCTCCACTTT.